The source of this T cell receptor beta chain is a study of blood T cell repertoires in COVID-19. Study background: Whether acute or convalescent, the COVID-19 samples came from the United States, Italy and Spain.

V lost 3 bases to trimming and J lost 2 bases; unmatched junction nucleotides: 5. This CDR3 comprises 15 residues. The germline V gene has CDR1 LGHDT and CDR2 YNNKEL (reference sequence). The authors' processing: The authors estimated nucleated cell counts from reference gene primer amplification. Here immunoSEQ multiplex PCR was the method, and the copy in TCRdb shows in-frame clones only, minus some. For V, J and clone size, that table is used; D and trimming come from the DNA. The data contain 50,000 to 85,000 clones, around four fifths of them seen just once; the ten biggest clones take up 8% to 10%.

The sequence came from a human donor in a cohort sampled during active COVID-19. This chain joins TRBV3-1 (or the pseudogene TRBV3-2) and TRBJ2-5; 8 bases match TRBD1. Specimen: peripheral blood. CDR3 DNA: TGTGCCAGCAGCCAGGCCAGACAGGGGCAAGAGACCCAGTACTTC. Translated, it gives CASSQARQGQETQYF.